The following is a T cell receptor (beta chain) sequence with its context. Its antigen is still unknown. CDR3 length: 10 residues. Germline-derived CDR1 and CDR2 are MDHEN and SYDVKM. The sample originates from a study of cytomegalovirus exposure and HLA in healthy donors. On the study more broadly: The approximately 120 validation repertoires used the same platform as the 666 first-cohort repertoires, a later analysis reported. Findings and caveats of the study: Generally TCR sequences proved uncommon, though certain public TCRs appeared in numerous donors. CMV antigen specificity was confirmed in vitro for three CMV-associated chains.

Data came from immunoSEQ multiplex PCR; TCRdb stores just in-frame clones and leaves some out. Of hundreds of thousands of clones listed, 80% to 90% are singletons. The sequence derives from a man between 18 and 35 years old in good health and CMV-seronegative. The chain couples TRBV28 to TRBJ2-7, with D possibly being TRBD1 (6 bases). Sequenced material: PBMCs. The CDR3 reads CATGVGEQYF. The CDR3, as DNA: TGTGCGACAGGCGTGGGCGAGCAGTACTTC.